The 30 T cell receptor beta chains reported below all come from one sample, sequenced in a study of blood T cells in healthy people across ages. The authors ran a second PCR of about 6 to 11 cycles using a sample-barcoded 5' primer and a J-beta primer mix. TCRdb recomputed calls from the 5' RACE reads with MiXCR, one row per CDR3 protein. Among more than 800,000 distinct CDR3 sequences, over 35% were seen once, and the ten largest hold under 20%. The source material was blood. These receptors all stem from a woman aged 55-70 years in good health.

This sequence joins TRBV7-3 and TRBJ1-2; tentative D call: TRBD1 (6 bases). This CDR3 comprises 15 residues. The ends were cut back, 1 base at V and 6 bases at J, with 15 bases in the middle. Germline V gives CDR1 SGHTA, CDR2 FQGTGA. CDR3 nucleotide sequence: TGTGCCAGCAGCTTAAAGCCACAGGGCGGTCATGGCTACACCTTC. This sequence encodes CASSLKPQGGHGYTF.

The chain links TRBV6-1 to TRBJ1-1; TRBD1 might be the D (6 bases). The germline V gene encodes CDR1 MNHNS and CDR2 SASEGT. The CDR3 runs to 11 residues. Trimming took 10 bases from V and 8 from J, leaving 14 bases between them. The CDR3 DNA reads TGTGCCACTAACAGGGAGGCCGAAGCTTTCTTT. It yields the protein CATNREAEAFF.

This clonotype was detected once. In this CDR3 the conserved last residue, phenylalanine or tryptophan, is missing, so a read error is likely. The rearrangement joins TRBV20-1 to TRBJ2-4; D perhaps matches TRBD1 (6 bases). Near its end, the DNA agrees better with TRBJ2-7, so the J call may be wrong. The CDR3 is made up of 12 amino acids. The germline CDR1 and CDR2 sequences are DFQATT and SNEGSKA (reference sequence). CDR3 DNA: TGCAGTGCTATCTTCAGGGGAAACGAGCAGTACTTA. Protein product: CSAIFRGNEQYL.

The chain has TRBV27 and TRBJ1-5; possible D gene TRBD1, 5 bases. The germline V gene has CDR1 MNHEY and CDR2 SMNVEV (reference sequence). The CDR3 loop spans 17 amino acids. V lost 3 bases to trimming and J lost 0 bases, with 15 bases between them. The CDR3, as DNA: TGTGCCAGCAGTTTGCGGGGGGGTTTATATAGCAATCAGCCCCAGCATTTT. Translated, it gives CASSLRGGLYSNQPQHF.

CDR3 bases: TGCAGCGCCGCGACCCGGTTATCCTACGAGCAGTACTTC. This encodes CSAATRLSYEQYF. The chain employs TRBV29-1 and TRBJ2-7; D call uncertain. Germline V gene lookup returns CDR1 SQVTM and CDR2 ANQGSEA. V gave up 7 bases and J gave up 1 base, with 14 bases separating them. This CDR3 is built from 13 residues.

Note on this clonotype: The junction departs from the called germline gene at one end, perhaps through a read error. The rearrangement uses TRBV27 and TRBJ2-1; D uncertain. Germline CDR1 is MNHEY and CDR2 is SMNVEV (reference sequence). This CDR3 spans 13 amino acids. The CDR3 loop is CTSSPELLTEQFF. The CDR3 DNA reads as TGTACCAGCAGTCCCGAACTCTTAACTGAGCAGTTCTTC.

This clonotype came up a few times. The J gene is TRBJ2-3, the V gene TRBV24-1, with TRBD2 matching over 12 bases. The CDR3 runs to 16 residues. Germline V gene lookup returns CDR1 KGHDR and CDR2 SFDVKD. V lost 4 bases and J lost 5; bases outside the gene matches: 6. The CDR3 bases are TGTGCCACCAGTGACCGACTAGCGGGAGCGGGAGATACGCAGTATTTT. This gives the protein CATSDRLAGAGDTQYF.

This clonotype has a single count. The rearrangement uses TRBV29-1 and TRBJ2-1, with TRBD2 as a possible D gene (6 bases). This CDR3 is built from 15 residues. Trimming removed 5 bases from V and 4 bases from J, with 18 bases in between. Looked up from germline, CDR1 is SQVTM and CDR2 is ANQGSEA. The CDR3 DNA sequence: TGCAGCGTTAGACCGGGGGACCTACTATACAATGAGCAGTTCTTC. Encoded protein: CSVRPGDLLYNEQFF.

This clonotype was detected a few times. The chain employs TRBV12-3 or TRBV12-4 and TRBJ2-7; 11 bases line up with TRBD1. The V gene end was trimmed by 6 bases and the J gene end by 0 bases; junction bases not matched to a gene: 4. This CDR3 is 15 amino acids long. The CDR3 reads CASSTGTGGSYEQYF. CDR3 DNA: TGTGCCAGCAGCACCGGGACAGGGGGCTCCTACGAGCAGTACTTC.

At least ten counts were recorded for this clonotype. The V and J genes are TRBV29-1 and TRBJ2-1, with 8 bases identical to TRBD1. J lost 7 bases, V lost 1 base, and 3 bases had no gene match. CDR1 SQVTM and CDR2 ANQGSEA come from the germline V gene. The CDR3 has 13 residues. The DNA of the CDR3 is TGCAGCGTTGAAGGACAGGGGAGGAATGAGCAGTTCTTC. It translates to CSVEGQGRNEQFF.

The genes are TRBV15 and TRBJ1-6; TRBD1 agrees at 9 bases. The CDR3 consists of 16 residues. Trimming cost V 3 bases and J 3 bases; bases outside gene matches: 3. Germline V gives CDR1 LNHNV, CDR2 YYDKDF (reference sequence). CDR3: CATSSGQGSYNSPLHF. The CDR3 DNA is TGTGCCACCAGCAGCGGACAGGGGAGCTATAATTCACCCCTCCACTTT. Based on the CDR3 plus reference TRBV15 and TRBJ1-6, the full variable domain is DAMVIQNPRYQVTQFGKPVTLSCSQTLNHNVMYWYQQKSSQAPKLLFHYYDKDFNNEADTPDNFQSRRPNTSFCFLDIRSPGLGDTAMYLCATSSGQGSYNSPLHFGNGTRLTVT.

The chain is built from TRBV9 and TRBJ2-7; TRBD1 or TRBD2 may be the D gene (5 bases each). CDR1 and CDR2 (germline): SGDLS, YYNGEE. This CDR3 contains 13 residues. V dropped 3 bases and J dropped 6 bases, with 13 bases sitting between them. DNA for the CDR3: TGTGCCAGCAGCGGGGGACGGATGACCGAGCAGTACTTC. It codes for CASSGGRMTEQYF.

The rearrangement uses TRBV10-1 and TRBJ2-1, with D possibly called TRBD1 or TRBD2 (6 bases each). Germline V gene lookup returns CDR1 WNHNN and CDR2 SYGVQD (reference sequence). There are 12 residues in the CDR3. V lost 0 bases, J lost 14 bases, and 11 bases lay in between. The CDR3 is CASSESVGGKFF. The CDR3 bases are TGCGCCAGCAGTGAGTCGGTAGGGGGGAAGTTCTTC.

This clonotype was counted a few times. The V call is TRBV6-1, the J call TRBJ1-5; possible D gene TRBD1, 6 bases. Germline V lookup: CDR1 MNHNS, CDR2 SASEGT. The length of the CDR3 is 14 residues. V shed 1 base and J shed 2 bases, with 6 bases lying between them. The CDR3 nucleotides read TGTGCCAGCAGTGAAGACAGGGGCAATCAGCCCCAGCATTTT. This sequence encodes CASSEDRGNQPQHF.

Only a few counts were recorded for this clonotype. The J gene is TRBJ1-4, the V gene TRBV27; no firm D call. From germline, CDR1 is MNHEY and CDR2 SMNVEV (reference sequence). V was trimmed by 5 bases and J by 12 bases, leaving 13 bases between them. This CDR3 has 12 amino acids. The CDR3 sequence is CASSPPGRELFF. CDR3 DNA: TGTGCCAGCAGTCCTCCAGGACGAGAACTGTTTTTT.

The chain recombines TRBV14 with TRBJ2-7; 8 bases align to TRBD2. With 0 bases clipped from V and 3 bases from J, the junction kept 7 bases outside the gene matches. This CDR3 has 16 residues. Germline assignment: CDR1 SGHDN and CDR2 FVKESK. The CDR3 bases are TGTGCCAGCAGCCAAGAGTCCGGGAGGGTAGGCTACGAGCAGTACTTC. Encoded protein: CASSQESGRVGYEQYF.

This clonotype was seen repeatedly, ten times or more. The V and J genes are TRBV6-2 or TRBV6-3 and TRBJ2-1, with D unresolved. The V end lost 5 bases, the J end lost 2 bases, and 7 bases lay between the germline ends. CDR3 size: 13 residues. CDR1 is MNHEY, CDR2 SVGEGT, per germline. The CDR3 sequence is CASSLRTYNEQFF. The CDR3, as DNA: TGTGCCAGCAGTCTGCGGACCTACAATGAGCAGTTCTTC.

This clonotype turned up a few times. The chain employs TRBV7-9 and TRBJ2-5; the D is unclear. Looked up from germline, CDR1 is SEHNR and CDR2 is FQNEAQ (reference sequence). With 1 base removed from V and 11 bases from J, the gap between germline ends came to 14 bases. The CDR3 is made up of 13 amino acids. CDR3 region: CASSLGGPLEQYF. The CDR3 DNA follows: TGTGCCAGCAGCTTAGGGGGTCCTTTGGAGCAGTACTTC.

The CDR3 DNA is TGTGCCAGCAGTTTTCCCGAAACAGGGTGGAGGGGAGCGCAGAGTGAGCAGTACTTC. Translated: CASSFPETGWRGAQSEQYF. The gene calls are TRBV12-3 or TRBV12-4 and TRBJ2-7, with D perhaps assigned TRBD1 or TRBD2 (6 bases each). Trimming stripped 3 bases from V and 7 bases from J, with 31 bases between. The CDR3 totals 19 residues.

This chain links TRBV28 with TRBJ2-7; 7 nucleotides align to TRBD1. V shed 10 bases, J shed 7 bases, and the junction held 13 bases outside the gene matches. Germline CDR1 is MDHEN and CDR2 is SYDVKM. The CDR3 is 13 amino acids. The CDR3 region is CATQGISYNEQYF. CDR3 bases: TGTGCCACACAGGGGATATCCTACAATGAGCAGTACTTC.

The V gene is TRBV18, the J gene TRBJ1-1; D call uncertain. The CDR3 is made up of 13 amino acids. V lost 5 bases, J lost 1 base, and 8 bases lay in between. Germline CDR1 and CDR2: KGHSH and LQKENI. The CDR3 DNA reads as TGTGCCAGCTCATTTACACCGAACACTGAAGCTTTCTTT. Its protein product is CASSFTPNTEAFF.

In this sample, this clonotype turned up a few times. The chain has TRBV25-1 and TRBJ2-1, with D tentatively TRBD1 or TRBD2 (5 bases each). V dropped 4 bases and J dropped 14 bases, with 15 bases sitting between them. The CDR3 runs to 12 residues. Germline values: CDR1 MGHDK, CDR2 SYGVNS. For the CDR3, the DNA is TGTGCCAGCAGTGGGAAGGGACCATACAAGTTCTTC. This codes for CASSGKGPYKFF.

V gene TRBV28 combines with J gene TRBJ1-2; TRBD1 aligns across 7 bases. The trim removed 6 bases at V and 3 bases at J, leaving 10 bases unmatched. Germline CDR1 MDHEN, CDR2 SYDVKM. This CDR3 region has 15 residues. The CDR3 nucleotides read TGTGCCAGCAGCCGGGGACAGTCGCATTACTATGGCTACACCTTC. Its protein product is CASSRGQSHYYGYTF.

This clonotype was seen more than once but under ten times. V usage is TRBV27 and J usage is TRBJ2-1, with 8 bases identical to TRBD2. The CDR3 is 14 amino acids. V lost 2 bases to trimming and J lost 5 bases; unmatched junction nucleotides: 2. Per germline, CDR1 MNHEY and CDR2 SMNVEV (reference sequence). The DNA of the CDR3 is TGTGCCAGCAGTTTAAGCGGGAGCAACAATGAGCAGTTCTTC. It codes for CASSLSGSNNEQFF.

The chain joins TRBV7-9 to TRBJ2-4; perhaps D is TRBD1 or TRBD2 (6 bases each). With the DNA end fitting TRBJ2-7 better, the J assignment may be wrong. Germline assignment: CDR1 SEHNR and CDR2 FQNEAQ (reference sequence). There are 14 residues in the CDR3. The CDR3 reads CASRKGDSSHEQYF. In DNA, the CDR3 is TGTGCCAGCAGAAAGGGGGACTCTTCTCACGAGCAGTACTTC.

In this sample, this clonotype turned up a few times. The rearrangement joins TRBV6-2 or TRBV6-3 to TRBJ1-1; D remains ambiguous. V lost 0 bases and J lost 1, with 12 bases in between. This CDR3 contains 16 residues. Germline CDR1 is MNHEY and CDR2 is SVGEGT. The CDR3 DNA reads TGTGCCAGCAGTTACTCCCAAGGACGGGCGAACACTGAAGCTTTCTTT. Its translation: CASSYSQGRANTEAFF.

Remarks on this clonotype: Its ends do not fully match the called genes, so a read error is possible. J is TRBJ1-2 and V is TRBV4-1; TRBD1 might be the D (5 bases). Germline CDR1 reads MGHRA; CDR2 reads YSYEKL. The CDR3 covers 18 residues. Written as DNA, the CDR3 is TGCACCAGCAGCCAAGATCCTCCCGGGGTGGGCAGGGTGAGTGGCTACACCTTC. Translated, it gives CTSSQDPPGVGRVSGYTF.

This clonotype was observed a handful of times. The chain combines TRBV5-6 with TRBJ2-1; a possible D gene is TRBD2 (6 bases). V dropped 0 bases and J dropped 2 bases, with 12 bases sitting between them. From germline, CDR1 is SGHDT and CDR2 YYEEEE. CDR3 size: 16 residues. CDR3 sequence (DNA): TGTGCCAGCAGCTTGGTTGGGGAGGTTGCCTACAATGAGCAGTTCTTC. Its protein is CASSLVGEVAYNEQFF.

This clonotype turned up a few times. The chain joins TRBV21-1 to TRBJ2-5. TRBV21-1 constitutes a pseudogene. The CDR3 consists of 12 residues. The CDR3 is CASSKVTETQYF. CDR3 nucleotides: TGTGCCAGCAGCAAAGTTACCGAGACCCAGTACTTC.

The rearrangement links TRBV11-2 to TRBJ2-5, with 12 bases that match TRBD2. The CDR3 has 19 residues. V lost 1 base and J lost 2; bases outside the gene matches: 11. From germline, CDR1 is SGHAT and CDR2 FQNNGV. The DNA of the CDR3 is TGTGCCAGCAGCTTAGCGGATCGGGGACTAGCGGGTTTTCAAGAGACCCAGTACTTC. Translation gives CASSLADRGLAGFQETQYF.